The 16 T cell receptor beta chains below come from one sample, sequenced in a study of T cells in tumors after PD-1 blockade. Data came from immunoSEQ multiplex PCR; TCRdb stores just in-frame clones and leaves some out. This table has 12,000 or so clones, less than 65% appearing once. Sequencing used tumor tissue, obtained before anti-PD-1 treatment. All receptors derive from a human donor with basal cell carcinoma.

This clone was detected only a few times. V usage is TRBV29-1 and J usage is TRBJ1-1, with 9 nucleotides matching TRBD1. Losses at the gene ends were 6 bases for V and 2 bases for J; bases not matched to a gene: 7. Germline V lookup: CDR1 SQVTM, CDR2 ANQGSEA. The CDR3 loop spans 14 amino acids. The CDR3 is CSVAQGAANTEAFF. CDR3 nucleotide sequence: TGCAGCGTCGCACAGGGGGCAGCAAACACTGAAGCTTTCTTT.

This clone is medium-sized (0.01 to 0.1%) by share. The chain has TRBV19 and TRBJ1-2; D is ambiguous. The V gene lost 6 bases and the J gene lost 3 bases, with 17 bases spanning the gap. Per germline, CDR1 LNHDA and CDR2 SQIVND (reference sequence). This CDR3 spans 15 amino acids. The CDR3: CASSSGRIVDYGYTF. The CDR3 DNA sequence: TGTGCCAGTAGCTCTGGACGCATAGTCGACTATGGCTACACCTTC. Using reference TRBV19 and TRBJ1-2 for the parts outside the CDR3, the full variable domain is DGGITQSPKYLFRKEGQNVTLSCEQNLNHDAMYWYRQDPGQGLRLIYYSQIVNDFQKGDIAEGYSVSREKKESFPLTVTSAQKNPTAFYLCASSSGRIVDYGYTFGSGTRLTVV.

This clone is labeled medium-sized (0.01 to 0.1%). V usage is TRBV21-1 and J usage is TRBJ1-1. TRBV21-1 is annotated as a pseudogene. The CDR3 length is 14 residues. CDR3 nucleotide sequence: TGTGCCGCCCGGGGCAGGGTGGCGAACACTGAAGCTTTCTTT. Protein: CAARGRVANTEAFF.

This clone has just a few counts. This chain uses TRBV18 with TRBJ2-1, with D tentatively TRBD1 (6 bases). The CDR3 loop spans 16 amino acids. The ends were cut back, 5 bases at V and 1 base at J, with 15 bases in the middle. CDR1 and CDR2 from the germline V gene are KGHSH and LQKENI. The CDR3 is CASSSLTGRSYNEQFF. DNA of the CDR3: TGTGCCAGCTCATCTTTGACAGGAAGATCCTACAATGAGCAGTTCTTC.

This chain uses TRBV4-3 with TRBJ1-2; D is perhaps TRBD1 (5 bases). The germline V gene has CDR1 LGHNA and CDR2 YSLEER. V lost 0 bases to trimming and J lost 4 bases, with 9 bases between them. This CDR3 has 14 residues. CDR3 region: CASSQDRQSYGYTF. In DNA form, the CDR3 reads TGCGCCAGCAGCCAAGATCGACAGTCCTATGGCTACACCTTC.

The chain carries TRBV28 and TRBJ2-5; TRBD1 aligns across 12 bases. V lost 6 bases and J lost 4; bases outside the gene matches: 9. The CDR3 is 16 amino acids. From germline, CDR1 is MDHEN and CDR2 SYDVKM. The CDR3 region is CASSPRGQGARETQYF. The CDR3 DNA sequence: TGTGCCAGCAGCCCCCGGGGACAGGGGGCGAGAGAGACCCAGTACTTC.

The chain uses TRBV28 and TRBJ2-1; D might be TRBD2 (6 bases). Trimming stripped 6 bases from V and 0 bases from J, with 18 bases between. CDR3 length: 17 residues. Germline lookup yields CDR1 MDHEN and CDR2 SYDVKM. The CDR3, as DNA: TGTGCCAGCAGCTCCCTTTACCGGGACTTCTCCTACAATGAGCAGTTCTTC. It specifies CASSSLYRDFSYNEQFF.

This chain links TRBV2 with TRBJ2-1; D perhaps matches TRBD1 (6 bases). Deletions cut 6 bases from V and 0 bases from J, with 9 bases between. The CDR3 sequence is 14 residues long. Germline V CDR1 and CDR2: SNHLY, FYNNEI. The DNA for the CDR3 is TGTGCCAGCAGGACAGGAAACTCCTACAATGAGCAGTTCTTC. Its protein product is CASRTGNSYNEQFF.

The chain has TRBV6-2 or TRBV6-3 and TRBJ2-1, with TRBD1 matching 9 bases. The CDR3 is 14 amino acids. The ends lost 6 bases at V and 8 bases at J; junction bases unmatched: 8. The germline gives CDR1 MNHEY, CDR2 SVGEGT. The CDR3 bases are TGTGCCAGCAGCGATACAGGGGGCGACGATGAGCAGTTCTTC. It encodes CASSDTGGDDEQFF.

In its sample, this clone was seen a few times. The chain is built from TRBV6-6 and TRBJ2-1; unclear D gene. This CDR3 has 13 residues. Looked up from germline, CDR1 is MNHNY and CDR2 is SVGAGI (reference sequence). Trimming cost V 6 bases and J 4 bases, with 10 bases left between them. For the CDR3, the DNA is TGTGCCAGCAGCCACCGTGGGTACAATGAGCAGTTCTTC. Its translation: CASSHRGYNEQFF.

The chain combines TRBV5-5 with TRBJ2-5; D could derive from TRBD1 or TRBD2 (5 bases each). Germline V gene sequence: CDR1 SGHKS, CDR2 YYEKEE (reference sequence). The CDR3 is 16 residues long. Trimming left V 3 bases short and J 4 bases short, with 19 bases between. The CDR3 coding sequence is TGTGCCAGCAGCTCCCCTACCGGGGCCACCCGAGAGACCCAGTACTTC. Residues: CASSSPTGATRETQYF.

The V gene is TRBV6-5, the J gene TRBJ2-1, with D possibly TRBD2 on 5 matching bases. The CDR3 is 13 amino acids. Trimming shortened V by 6 bases and J by 7 bases, and 13 bases separated the two germline ends. Germline V gives CDR1 MNHEY, CDR2 SVGAGI. This CDR3 is CASRPGLLNEQFF. As DNA, the CDR3 is TGTGCCAGCAGACCAGGACTCCTTAATGAGCAGTTCTTC.

The chain uses TRBV15 and TRBJ1-1; maybe TRBD1 (5 bases). The ends were cut back, 1 base at V and 4 bases at J, with 16 bases in the middle. CDR1 and CDR2 (germline): LNHNV, YYDKDF (reference sequence). The CDR3 extends over 16 amino acids. DNA for the CDR3: TGTGCCACCAGCAGAGCCCAAGGGACGTGGGGCACTGAAGCTTTCTTT. It yields the protein CATSRAQGTWGTEAFF.

The chain links TRBV7-4 to TRBJ1-5; 8 bases are shared with TRBD1. CDR1 SGHVT and CDR2 SQSDAQ come from the germline V gene. CDR3 size: 14 residues. Trimming took 6 bases from V and 3 from J; bases not matched to a gene: 4. The chain's CDR3 is CASRETGDNQPQHF. The CDR3 nucleotides are TGTGCCAGCAGGGAGACAGGGGACAATCAGCCCCAGCATTTT.

The V and J genes are TRBV28 and TRBJ1-1, with unresolved D. Germline V gene lookup returns CDR1 MDHEN and CDR2 SYDVKM. V shed 3 bases and J shed 7 bases, with 6 bases lying between them. The CDR3 spans 11 residues. The CDR3 region has the DNA TGTGCCAGCAGTTTGAGGTATGAAGCTTTCTTT. This gives the protein CASSLRYEAFF.

In DNA, the CDR3 is TGTGCCAGCAGCCGGTTGGGACAGAGCTACGAGCAGTACTTC. Translating it yields CASSRLGQSYEQYF. This rearrangement joins TRBV7-2 to TRBJ2-7, with TRBD1 matching over 7 bases. This CDR3 region has 14 residues. The germline V gene has CDR1 SGHTA and CDR2 FQGNSA. Trimming cost V 5 bases and J 3 bases; bases outside gene matches: 7.